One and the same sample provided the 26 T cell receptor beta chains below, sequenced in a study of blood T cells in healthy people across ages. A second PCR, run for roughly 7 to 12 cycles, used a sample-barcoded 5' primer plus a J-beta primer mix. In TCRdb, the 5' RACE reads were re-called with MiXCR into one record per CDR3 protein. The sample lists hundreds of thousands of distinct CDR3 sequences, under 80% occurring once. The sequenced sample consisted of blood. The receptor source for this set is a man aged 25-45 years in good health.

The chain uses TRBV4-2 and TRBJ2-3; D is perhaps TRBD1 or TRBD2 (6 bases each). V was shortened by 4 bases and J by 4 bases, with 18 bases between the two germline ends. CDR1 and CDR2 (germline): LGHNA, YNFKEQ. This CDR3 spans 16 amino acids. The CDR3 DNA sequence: TGTGCCAGCAGCCGCCCAGGGCAGGGGAGGCCAGATACGCAGTATTTT. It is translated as CASSRPGQGRPDTQYF.

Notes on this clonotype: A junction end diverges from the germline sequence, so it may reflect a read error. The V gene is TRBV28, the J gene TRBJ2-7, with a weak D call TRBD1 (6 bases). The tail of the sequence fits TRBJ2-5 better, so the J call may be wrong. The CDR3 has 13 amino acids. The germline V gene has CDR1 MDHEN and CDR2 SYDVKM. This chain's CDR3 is CASRGHSQVTQYF. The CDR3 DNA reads TGTGCCAGCAGGGGACATAGTCAAGTGACCCAGTACTTC.

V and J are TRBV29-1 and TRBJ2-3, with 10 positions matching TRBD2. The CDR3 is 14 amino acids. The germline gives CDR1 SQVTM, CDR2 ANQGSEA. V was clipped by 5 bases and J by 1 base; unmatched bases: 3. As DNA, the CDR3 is TGCAGCGTTCCCGGGACTAGCGGCACAGATACGCAGTATTTT. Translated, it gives CSVPGTSGTDTQYF.

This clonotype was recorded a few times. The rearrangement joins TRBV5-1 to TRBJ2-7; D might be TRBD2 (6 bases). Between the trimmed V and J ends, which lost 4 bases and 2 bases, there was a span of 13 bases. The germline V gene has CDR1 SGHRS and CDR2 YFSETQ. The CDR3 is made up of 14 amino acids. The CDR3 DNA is TGCGCCAGCAGCCTAGCCTCGGGGGCCTACGAGCAGTACTTC. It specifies CASSLASGAYEQYF.

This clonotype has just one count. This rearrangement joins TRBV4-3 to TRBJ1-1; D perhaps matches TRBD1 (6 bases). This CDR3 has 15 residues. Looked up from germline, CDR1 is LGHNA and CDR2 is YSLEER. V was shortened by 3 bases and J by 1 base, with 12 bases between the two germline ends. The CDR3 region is CASSHPGDPNTEAFF. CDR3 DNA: TGCGCCAGCAGCCATCCAGGGGACCCGAACACTGAAGCTTTCTTT.

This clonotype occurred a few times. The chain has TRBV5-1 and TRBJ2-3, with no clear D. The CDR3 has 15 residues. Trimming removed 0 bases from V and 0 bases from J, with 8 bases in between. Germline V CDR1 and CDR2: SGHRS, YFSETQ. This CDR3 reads CASSLESGSTDTQYF. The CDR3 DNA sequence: TGCGCCAGCAGCTTGGAGTCCGGTAGCACAGATACGCAGTATTTT. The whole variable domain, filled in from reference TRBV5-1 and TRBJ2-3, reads KAGVTQTPRYLIKTRGQQVTLSCSPISGHRSVSWYQQTPGQGLQFLFEYFSETQRNKGNFPGRFSGRQFSNSRSEMNVSTLELGDSALYLCASSLESGSTDTQYFGPGTRLTVL.

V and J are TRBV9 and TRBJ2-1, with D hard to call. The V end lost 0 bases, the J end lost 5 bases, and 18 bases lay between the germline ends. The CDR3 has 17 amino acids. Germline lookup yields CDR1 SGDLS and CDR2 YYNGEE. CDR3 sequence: CASSVGLGWTSDNEQFF. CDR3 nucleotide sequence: TGTGCCAGCAGCGTAGGCCTGGGTTGGACCAGCGACAATGAGCAGTTCTTC.

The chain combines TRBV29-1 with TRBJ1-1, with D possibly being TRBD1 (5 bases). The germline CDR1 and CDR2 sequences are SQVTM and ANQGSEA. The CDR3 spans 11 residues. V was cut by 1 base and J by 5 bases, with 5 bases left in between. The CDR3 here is CSVEGGTEAFF. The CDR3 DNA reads TGCAGCGTTGAAGGGGGGACTGAAGCTTTCTTT.

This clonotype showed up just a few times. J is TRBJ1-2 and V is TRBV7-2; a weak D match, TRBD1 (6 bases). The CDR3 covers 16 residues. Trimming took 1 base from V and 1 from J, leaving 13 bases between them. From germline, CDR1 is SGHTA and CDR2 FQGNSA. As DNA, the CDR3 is TGTGCCAGCAGCTTAGTGTTGGCAGGGGTTAACTATGGCTACACCTTC. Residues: CASSLVLAGVNYGYTF. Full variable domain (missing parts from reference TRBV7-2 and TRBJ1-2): GAGVSQSPSNKVTEKGKDVELRCDPISGHTALYWYRQSLGQGLEFLIYFQGNSAPDKSGLPSDRFSAERTGGSVSTLTIQRTQQEDSAVYLCASSLVLAGVNYGYTFGSGTRLTVV.

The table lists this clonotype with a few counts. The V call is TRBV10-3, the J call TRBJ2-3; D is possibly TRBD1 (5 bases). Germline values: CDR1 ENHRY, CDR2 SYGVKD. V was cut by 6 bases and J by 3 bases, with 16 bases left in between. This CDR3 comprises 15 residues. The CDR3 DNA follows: TGTGCCATCAGAGACGGAGTCAAGGGGACAGATACGCAGTATTTT. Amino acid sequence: CAIRDGVKGTDTQYF.

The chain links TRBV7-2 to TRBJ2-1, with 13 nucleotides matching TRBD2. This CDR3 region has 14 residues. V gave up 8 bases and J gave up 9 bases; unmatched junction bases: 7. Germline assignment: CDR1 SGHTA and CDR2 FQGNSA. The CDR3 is CASAGTSGVVEQFF. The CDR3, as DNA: TGTGCCAGCGCCGGGACTAGCGGGGTAGTTGAGCAGTTCTTC. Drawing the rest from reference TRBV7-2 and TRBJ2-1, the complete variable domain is GAGVSQSPSNKVTEKGKDVELRCDPISGHTALYWYRQSLGQGLEFLIYFQGNSAPDKSGLPSDRFSAERTGGSVSTLTIQRTQQEDSAVYLCASAGTSGVVEQFFGPGTRLTVL.

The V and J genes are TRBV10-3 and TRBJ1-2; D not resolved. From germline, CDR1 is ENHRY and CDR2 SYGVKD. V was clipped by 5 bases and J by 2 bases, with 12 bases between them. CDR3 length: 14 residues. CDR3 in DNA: TGTGCCATCAGTCACGACCTAGCCAACTATGGCTACACCTTC. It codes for CAISHDLANYGYTF.

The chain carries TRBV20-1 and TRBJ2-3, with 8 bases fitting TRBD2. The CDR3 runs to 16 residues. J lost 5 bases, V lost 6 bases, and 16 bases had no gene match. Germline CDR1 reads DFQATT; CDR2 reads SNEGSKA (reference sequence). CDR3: CSASTLGRGAVDTQYF. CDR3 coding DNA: TGCAGTGCCAGCACCCTAGGGCGGGGGGCTGTAGATACGCAGTATTTT.

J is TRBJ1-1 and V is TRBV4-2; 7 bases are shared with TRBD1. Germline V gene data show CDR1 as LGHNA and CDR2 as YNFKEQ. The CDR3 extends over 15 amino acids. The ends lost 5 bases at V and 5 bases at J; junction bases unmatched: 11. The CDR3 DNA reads TGTGCCAGCAGCTCCCACAGGGGAGAAAGGACTGAAGCTTTCTTT. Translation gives CASSSHRGERTEAFF.

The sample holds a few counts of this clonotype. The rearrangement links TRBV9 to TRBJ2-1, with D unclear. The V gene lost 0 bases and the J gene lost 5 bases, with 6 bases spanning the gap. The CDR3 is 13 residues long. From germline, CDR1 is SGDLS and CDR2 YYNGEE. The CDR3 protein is CASSVAGHNEQFF. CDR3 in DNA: TGTGCCAGCAGCGTAGCGGGCCACAATGAGCAGTTCTTC.

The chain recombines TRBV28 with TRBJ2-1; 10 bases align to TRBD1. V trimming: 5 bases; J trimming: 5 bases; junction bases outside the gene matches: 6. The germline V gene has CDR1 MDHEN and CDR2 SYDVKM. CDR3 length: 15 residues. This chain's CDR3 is CASSTPGQGNNEQFF. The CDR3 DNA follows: TGTGCCAGCAGTACACCGGGACAGGGGAACAATGAGCAGTTCTTC.

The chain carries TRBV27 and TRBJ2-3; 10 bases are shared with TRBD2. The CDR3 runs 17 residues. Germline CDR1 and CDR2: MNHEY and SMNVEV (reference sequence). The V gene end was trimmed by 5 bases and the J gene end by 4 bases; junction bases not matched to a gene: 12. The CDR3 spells CASSPAPGLALSDTQYF. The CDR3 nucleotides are TGTGCCAGCAGTCCCGCCCCGGGACTAGCGTTGTCAGATACGCAGTATTTT.

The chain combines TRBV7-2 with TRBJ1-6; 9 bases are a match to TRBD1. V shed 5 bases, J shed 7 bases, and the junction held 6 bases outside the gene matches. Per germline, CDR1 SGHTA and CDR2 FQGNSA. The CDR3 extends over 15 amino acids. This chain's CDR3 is CASSQQGTGNSPLHF. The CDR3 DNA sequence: TGTGCCAGCAGCCAGCAGGGGACAGGGAATTCACCCCTCCACTTT.

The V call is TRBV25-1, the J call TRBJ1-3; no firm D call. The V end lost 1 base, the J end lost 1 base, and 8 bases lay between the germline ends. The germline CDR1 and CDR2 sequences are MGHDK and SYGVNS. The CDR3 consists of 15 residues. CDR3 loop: CASSEWRGSGNTIYF. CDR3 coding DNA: TGTGCCAGCAGTGAATGGCGAGGGTCTGGAAACACCATATATTTT. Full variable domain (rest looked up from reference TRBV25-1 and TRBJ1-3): EADIYQTPRYLVIGTGKKITLECSQTMGHDKMYWYQQDPGMELHLIHYSYGVNSTEKGDLSSESTVSRIRTEHFPLTLESARPSHTSQYLCASSEWRGSGNTIYFGEGSWLTVV.

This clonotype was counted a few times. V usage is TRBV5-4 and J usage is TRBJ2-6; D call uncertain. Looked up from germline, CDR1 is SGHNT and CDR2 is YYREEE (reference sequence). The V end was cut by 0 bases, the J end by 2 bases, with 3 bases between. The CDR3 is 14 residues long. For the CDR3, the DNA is TGTGCCAGCAGCTTGGACCCTGGGGCCAACGTCCTGACTTTC. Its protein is CASSLDPGANVLTF. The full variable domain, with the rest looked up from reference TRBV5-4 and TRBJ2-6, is ETGVTQSPTHLIKTRGQQVTLRCSSQSGHNTVSWYQQALGQGPQFIFQYYREEENGRGNFPPRFSGLQFPNYSSELNVNALELDDSALYLCASSLDPGANVLTFGAGSRLTVL.

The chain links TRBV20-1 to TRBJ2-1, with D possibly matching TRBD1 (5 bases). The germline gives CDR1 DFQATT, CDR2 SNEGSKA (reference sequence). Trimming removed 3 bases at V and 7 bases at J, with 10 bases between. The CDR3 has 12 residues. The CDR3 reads CSASAGLNEQFF. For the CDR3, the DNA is TGCAGTGCTAGTGCAGGGCTGAATGAGCAGTTCTTC.

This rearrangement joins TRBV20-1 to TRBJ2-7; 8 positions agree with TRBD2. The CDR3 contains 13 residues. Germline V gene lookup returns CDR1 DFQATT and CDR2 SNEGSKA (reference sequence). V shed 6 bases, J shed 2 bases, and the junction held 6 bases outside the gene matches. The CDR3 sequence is CSAGTRQAYEQYF. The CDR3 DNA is TGCAGTGCCGGGACTAGACAAGCCTACGAGCAGTACTTC.

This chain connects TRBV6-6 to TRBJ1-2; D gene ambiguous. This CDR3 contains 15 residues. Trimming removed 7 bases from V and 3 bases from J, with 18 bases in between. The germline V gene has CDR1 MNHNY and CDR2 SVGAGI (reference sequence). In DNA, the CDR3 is TGTGCCAGCATCTCTGGAGGCGGGAATTACTATGGCTACACCTTC. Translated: CASISGGGNYYGYTF.

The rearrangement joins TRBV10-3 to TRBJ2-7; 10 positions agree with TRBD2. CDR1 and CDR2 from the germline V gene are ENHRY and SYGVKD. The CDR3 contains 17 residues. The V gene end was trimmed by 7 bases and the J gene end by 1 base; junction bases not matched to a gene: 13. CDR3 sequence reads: CAIMGTTSGDKSYEQYF. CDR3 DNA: TGTGCCATCATGGGTACCACTAGCGGGGACAAATCCTACGAGCAGTACTTC.

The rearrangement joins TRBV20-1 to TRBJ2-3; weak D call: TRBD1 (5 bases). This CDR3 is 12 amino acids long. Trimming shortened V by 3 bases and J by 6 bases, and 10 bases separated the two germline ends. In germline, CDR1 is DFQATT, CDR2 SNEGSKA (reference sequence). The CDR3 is CSARWQGDTQYF. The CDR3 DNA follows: TGCAGTGCTAGGTGGCAGGGCGATACGCAGTATTTT.

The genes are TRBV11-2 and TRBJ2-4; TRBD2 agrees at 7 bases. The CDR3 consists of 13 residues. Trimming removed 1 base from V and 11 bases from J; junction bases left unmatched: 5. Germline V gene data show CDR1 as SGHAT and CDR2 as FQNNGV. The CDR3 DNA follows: TGTGCCAGCAGCTTAGGGCGGGGAGGGGTTCAGTACTTC. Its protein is CASSLGRGGVQYF. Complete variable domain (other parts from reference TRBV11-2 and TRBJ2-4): EAGVAQSPRYKIIEKRQSVAFWCNPISGHATLYWYQQILGQGPKLLIQFQNNGVVDDSQLPKDRFSAERLKGVDSTLKIQPAKLEDSAVYLCASSLGRGGVQYFGAGTRLSVL.